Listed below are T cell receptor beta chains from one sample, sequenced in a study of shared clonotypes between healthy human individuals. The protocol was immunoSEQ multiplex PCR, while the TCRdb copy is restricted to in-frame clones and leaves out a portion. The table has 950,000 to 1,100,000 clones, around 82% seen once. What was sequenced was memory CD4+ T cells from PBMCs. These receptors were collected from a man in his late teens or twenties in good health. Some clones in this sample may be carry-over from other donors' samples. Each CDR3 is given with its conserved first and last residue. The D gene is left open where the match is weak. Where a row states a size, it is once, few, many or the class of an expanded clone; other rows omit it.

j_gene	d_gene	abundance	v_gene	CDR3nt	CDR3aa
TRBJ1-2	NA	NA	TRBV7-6	TGTGCCAGCAGCCCTAATCCCGAAGGTAGCTATGGCTACACCTTC	CASSPNPEGSYGYTF
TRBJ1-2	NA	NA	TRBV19	TGTGCCAGTAGTATGCGGGCTAACTATGGCTACACCTTC	CASSMRANYGYTF
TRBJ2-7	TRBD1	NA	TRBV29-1	TGCAGCGTCTGGACAGGGGTCGAGCAGTACTTC	CSVWTGVEQYF
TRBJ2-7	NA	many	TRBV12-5	TGTGCTAGTGGTCGCTTGGGCGAGCAGTACTTC	CASGRLGEQYF
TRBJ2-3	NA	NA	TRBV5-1	TGCGCCAGCAGCTTGTTTTGGGGCGCTACTAGCACAGATACGCAGTATTTT	CASSLFWGATSTDTQYF
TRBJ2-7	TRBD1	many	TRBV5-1	TGCGCCAGCAGCTTGGGACAGGGCCAAAGCTCCTACGAGCAGTACTTC	CASSLGQGQSSYEQYF
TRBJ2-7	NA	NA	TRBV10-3	TGTGCCCACCACGAGGTCGGCTACGAGCAGTACTTC	CAHHEVGYEQYF
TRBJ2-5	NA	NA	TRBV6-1	TGTGCCAGCAGCCTCCCAGAGACCCAGTACTTC	CASSLPETQYF
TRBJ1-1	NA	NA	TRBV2	TGTGCCAGCAGTGAGTACACTGAAGCTTTCTTT	CASSEYTEAFF
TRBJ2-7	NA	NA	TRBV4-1	TGCGCCAGCAGCCAAGATGGCGGGAAGCAGTACTTC	CASSQDGGKQYF
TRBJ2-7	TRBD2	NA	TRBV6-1	TGTGCCAGCACCCCCCGGGAGGGTATCGCCTACGAGCAGTACTTC	CASTPREGIAYEQYF
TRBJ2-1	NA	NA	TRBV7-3	TGTGCCAGCAGCTCGCGGCCGAGGAGCTCCTACAATGAGCAGTTCTTC	CASSSRPRSSYNEQFF
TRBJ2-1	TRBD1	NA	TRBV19	TGTGCCAGTAGTAGGGACAGCACTACTCTCTATGAGCAGTTCTTC	CASSRDSTTLYEQFF
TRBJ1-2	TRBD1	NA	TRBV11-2	TGTGCCAGCAGCTCGATAAGGACAGGGGGCTATGGCTACACCTTC	CASSSIRTGGYGYTF
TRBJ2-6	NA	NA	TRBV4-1	TGCGCCAGCACCCCGGGTTTGGGTGCTGGGGCCAACGTCCTGACTTTC	CASTPGLGAGANVLTF
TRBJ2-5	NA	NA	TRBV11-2	TGTGCCAGCAGTCCCGGGGCGATGTACCAAGAGACCCAGTACTTC	CASSPGAMYQETQYF
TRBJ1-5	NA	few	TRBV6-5	TGTGCCAGCGGGGGGGCACATCAGCCCCAGCATTTT	CASGGAHQPQHF
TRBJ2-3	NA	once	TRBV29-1	TGCAGCGTTGGACCCGCCTCAGATACGCAGTATTTT	CSVGPASDTQYF
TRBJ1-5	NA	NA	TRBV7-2	TGTGCCAGCAGCTCAATACAGGGAAATCAGCCCCAGCATTTT	CASSSIQGNQPQHF
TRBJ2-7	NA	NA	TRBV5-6	TGTGCCAGCAGCTTGAGGCAGTCTGCCTACGAGCAGTACTTC	CASSLRQSAYEQYF
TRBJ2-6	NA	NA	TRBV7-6	TGTGCCAGCAGTCGTCAACCCCAACGGAACTCTGGGGCCAACGTCCTGACTTTC	CASSRQPQRNSGANVLTF
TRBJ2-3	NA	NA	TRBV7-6	TGTGCCAGCAGCTTCAGGGGCACAGATACGCAGTATTTT	CASSFRGTDTQYF
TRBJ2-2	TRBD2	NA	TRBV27	TGTGCCAGCAGTTTGGGACCCTACGGGGGGAGGAGATATACCGGGGAGCTGTTTTTT	CASSLGPYGGRRYTGELFF
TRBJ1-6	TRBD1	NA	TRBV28	TGTGCCAGCAGAAGGGACAGGAGCTCCAATAATTCACCCCTCCACTTT	CASRRDRSSNNSPLHF
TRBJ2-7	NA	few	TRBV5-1	TGCGCCAGCAGCTTGCGTCCCGGGAGCCCCTACGAGCAGTACTTC	CASSLRPGSPYEQYF
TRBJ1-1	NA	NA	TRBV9	TGTGCCAGCAGCCCAGGGGTGAACACTGAAGCTTTCTTT	CASSPGVNTEAFF
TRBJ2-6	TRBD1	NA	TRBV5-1	TGCGCCAGCAGCGGTGGACAGGGGCCTTCCTCTGGGGCCAACGTCCTGACTTTC	CASSGGQGPSSGANVLTF
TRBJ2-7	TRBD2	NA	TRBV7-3	TGTGCCAGCAGCTTGTCTCTAGCGGGAGTGGACGAGCAGTACTTC	CASSLSLAGVDEQYF
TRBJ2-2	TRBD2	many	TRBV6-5	TGTGCCAGCAGCGCACTAGCGGGCAACACCGGGGAGCTGTTTTTT	CASSALAGNTGELFF